The 13 T cell receptor beta chains below were found in one sample sequenced in a study of T-cell memory formation after mild COVID-19. Via MiXCR, TCRdb re-called the 5' RACE reads, giving one row per CDR3 protein. The profile covers roughly 320,000 distinct CDR3 sequences, with around 28% appearing a single time and roughly 12% taken by the ten largest. The specimen sequenced was PBMCs or a T cell subset sorted from them (not recorded which). These receptors came from an adult woman who had mild COVID-19 (a few samples of this study predate the infection). Cell type and time point are not known.

This clonotype has just a few counts. The chain joins TRBV5-1 to TRBJ2-1, with 7 bases lining up with TRBD2. CDR3 length: 16 residues. Germline-derived CDR1 and CDR2 are SGHRS and YFSETQ. J lost 4 bases, V lost 4 bases, and 11 bases had no gene match. CDR3 nucleotide sequence: TGCGCCAGCAGCCTAGCGGACCTAGGGCTTTACAATGAGCAGTTCTTC. The encoded protein is CASSLADLGLYNEQFF.

This clonotype was detected a few times. This sequence joins TRBV6-2 or TRBV6-3 and TRBJ1-2, with a possible D match to TRBD1 (5 bases). CDR3 size: 18 residues. Trimming cost V 2 bases and J 4 bases, with 23 bases left between them. In germline, CDR1 is MNHEY, CDR2 SVGEGT. CDR3 bases: TGTGCCAGCAGTTACGGGCCTCTGGACGTGGGGGAAGCCTATGGCTACACCTTC. It specifies CASSYGPLDVGEAYGYTF.

This clonotype has a handful of counts. CDR3: CASSYPGQGGGREAEAFF. CDR3 DNA sequence: TGTGCCAGCAGTTACCCGGGACAGGGTGGGGGGCGCGAGGCTGAAGCTTTCTTT. The V call is TRBV6-6, the J call TRBJ1-1; TRBD1 agrees at 9 bases. Germline V gene lookup returns CDR1 MNHNY and CDR2 SVGAGI (reference sequence). The CDR3 totals 18 residues. The trim removed 2 bases at V and 6 bases at J, leaving 16 bases unmatched.

The gene calls are TRBV20-1 and TRBJ1-6, with a possible D match to TRBD1 (5 bases). With 2 bases removed from V and 9 bases from J, the gap between germline ends came to 29 bases. The CDR3 length is 19 residues. Germline CDR1 is DFQATT and CDR2 is SNEGSKA (reference sequence). CDR3 sequence: CSARIRGGPAHILLSPLHF. The CDR3 DNA sequence: TGCAGTGCTAGAATTAGGGGTGGGCCAGCCCACATCCTGCTTTCACCCCTCCACTTT.

The chain joins TRBV7-6 to TRBJ2-2; tentative D call: TRBD2 (6 bases). This CDR3 comprises 12 residues. Deletions cut 7 bases from V and 7 bases from J, with 10 bases between. Germline lookup yields CDR1 SGHVS and CDR2 FNYEAQ. CDR3 protein: CASTLGGGELFF. The CDR3 DNA sequence: TGTGCCAGCACCTTGGGAGGCGGGGAGCTGTTTTTT.

This clonotype was counted ten times or more. The V and J genes are TRBV27 and TRBJ2-1, with 14 bases fitting TRBD2. The CDR3 totals 16 residues. V trimming: 5 bases; J trimming: 7 bases; junction bases outside the gene matches: 7. Germline V gene lookup returns CDR1 MNHEY and CDR2 SMNVEV (reference sequence). The CDR3 DNA reads TGTGCCAGCAGTCCGACTAGCGGGGGGGCCTGGAATGAGCAGTTCTTC. It codes for CASSPTSGGAWNEQFF.

The chain has TRBV9 and TRBJ2-1; D uncertain. V gave up 4 bases and J gave up 7 bases, with 18 bases separating them. Germline V lookup: CDR1 SGDLS, CDR2 YYNGEE. The length of the CDR3 is 15 residues. CDR3 nucleotides: TGTGCCAGCAGCCCTGGCCATGGGCCTCAGAATGAGCAGTTCTTC. Its translation is CASSPGHGPQNEQFF.

This clonotype was observed at least ten times. One end of the junction varies from germline; a read error may be responsible. This sequence joins TRBV5-1 and TRBJ1-2, with a tentative D call TRBD1 (5 bases). Germline lookup yields CDR1 SGHRS and CDR2 YFSETQ. The CDR3 covers 12 residues. CDR3: CASSWTGGLSSF. CDR3 DNA sequence: TGCGCCAGCAGCTGGACCGGGGGACTGAGCTCCTTC.

This clonotype was observed a handful of times. V and J are TRBV5-1 and TRBJ1-6, with 9 nucleotides matching TRBD1. The CDR3 consists of 16 residues. V was clipped by 4 bases and J by 5 bases; unmatched bases: 7. Germline assignment: CDR1 SGHRS and CDR2 YFSETQ. CDR3 nucleotide sequence: TGCGCCAGCAGCCCTTGGACAGGGGCTAATAATTCACCCCTCCACTTT. Translating it yields CASSPWTGANNSPLHF.

This clonotype was counted between two and nine times. The chain employs TRBV5-1 and TRBJ2-1; 9 positions match TRBD2. The CDR3 spans 15 residues. CDR1 and CDR2 from the germline V gene are SGHRS and YFSETQ. Unmatched junction bases numbered 7, after V lost 2 bases and J lost 7 bases. For the CDR3, the DNA is TGCGCCAGCAGCTTACCTAGCGGGATTGGAAATGAGCAGTTCTTC. It encodes CASSLPSGIGNEQFF.

This clonotype appeared a few times. The chain is built from TRBV6-5 and TRBJ2-1, with D possibly called TRBD1 or TRBD2 (5 bases each). CDR3 length equals 14 residues. Germline V gene lookup returns CDR1 MNHEY and CDR2 SVGAGI. V was clipped by 2 bases and J by 11 bases, with 16 bases between them. The DNA of the CDR3 is TGTGCCAGCAGTTACGCGACCCCGGGACCCCAGCAGTTCTTC. This translates into CASSYATPGPQQFF.

The CDR3: CASSLVRGGATDTQYF. In DNA, the CDR3 is TGTGCCAGCAGCTTAGTGCGCGGTGGGGCCACAGATACGCAGTATTTT. V and J are TRBV7-6 and TRBJ2-3; tentative D call: TRBD1 (5 bases). In germline, CDR1 is SGHVS, CDR2 FNYEAQ. V shed 1 base and J shed 2 bases, with 13 bases lying between them. The length of the CDR3 is 16 residues.

The chain recombines TRBV2 with TRBJ1-1; D is perhaps TRBD1 (6 bases). The ends were cut back, 3 bases at V and 4 bases at J, with 15 bases in the middle. The length of the CDR3 is 15 residues. The V gene's germline CDR1 is SNHLY and CDR2 FYNNEI. This CDR3 is CASSERGGRITEAFF. CDR3 DNA: TGTGCCAGCAGTGAGAGGGGGGGACGCATCACTGAAGCTTTCTTT. The whole variable domain, remainder taken from reference TRBV2 and TRBJ1-1, is EPEVTQTPSHQVTQMGQEVILRCVPISNHLYFYWYRQILGQKVEFLVSFYNNEISEKSEIFDDQFSVERPDGSNFTLKIRSTKLEDSAMYFCASSERGGRITEAFFGQGTRLTVV.